The clone carrying this TCR beta chain was picked up a small number of times. What it binds is unknown. MiXCR was run by TCRdb on the reads, yielding one entry per CDR3 protein. The table has about a million distinct CDR3 sequences, roughly 31% seen once; the top ten hold 10% to 15%. The data originate from a study of T cell repertoires in cytomegalovirus infection. The clonotype originates from a human donor in good health (CMV status not recorded). Some clones in this sample may be carry-over from other donors' samples. This specimen consisted of cultured CD8+ T cells from PBMCs, obtained from culture after CMV antigen stimulation.

CDR3 sequence reads: CASSFRAGGPSYNEQFF. The CDR3 coding sequence is TGTGCCAGCAGTTTTCGAGCGGGGGGGCCTTCCTACAATGAGCAGTTCTTC. V usage is TRBV27 and J usage is TRBJ2-1; 10 bases line up with TRBD2. Germline V gives CDR1 MNHEY, CDR2 SMNVEV (reference sequence). The CDR3 runs to 17 residues. The V gene end was trimmed by 3 bases and the J gene end by 1 base; junction bases not matched to a gene: 6.